These 25 T cell receptor beta chains were sequenced from one sample in a study of blood T cell repertoires in COVID-19. TCRdb's copy holds only in-frame clones and misses some; the assay was immunoSEQ multiplex PCR. The sample holds roughly 20,000 clones, around 90% seen once. The material sequenced was peripheral blood. Receptors were obtained from a human donor in a cohort sampled during active COVID-19. The donor label of this sample is uncertain.

The chain employs TRBV30 and TRBJ2-2, with TRBD1 identical over 8 bases. J was trimmed by 1 base and V by 4 bases; bases with no gene match: 5. Germline-derived CDR1 and CDR2 are GTSNPN and SVGIG (reference sequence). The CDR3 loop spans 15 amino acids. CDR3 nucleotide sequence: TGTGCCTGGAATAAAGGACAGGGGAACACCGGGGAGCTGTTTTTT. Residues: CAWNKGQGNTGELFF.

This rearrangement joins TRBV7-6 to TRBJ2-3; 8 nucleotides agree with TRBD2. V was pared by 4 bases and J by 2 bases, with 5 bases of the junction left unmatched. Per germline, CDR1 SGHVS and CDR2 FNYEAQ. The CDR3 sequence is 15 residues long. As DNA, the CDR3 is TGTGCCAGCAGCTGGGGACTAGGACTCACAGATACGCAGTATTTT. Translated: CASSWGLGLTDTQYF. The full variable domain, its missing parts supplied by reference TRBV7-6 and TRBJ2-3, is GAGVSQSPRYKVTKRGQDVALRCDPISGHVSLYWYRQALGQGPEFLTYFNYEAQQDKSGLPNDRFSAERPEGSISTLTIQRTEQRDSAMYRCASSWGLGLTDTQYFGPGTRLTVL.

The rearrangement joins TRBV28 to TRBJ2-7; 8 bases align to TRBD2. This CDR3 is 13 amino acids long. Germline V CDR1 and CDR2: MDHEN, SYDVKM. CDR3 protein: CVSSSGSSYEQYF. The CDR3 DNA reads as TGTGTTTCATCGAGCGGGAGCTCCTACGAGCAGTACTTC.

This sequence joins TRBV6-6 and TRBJ2-2; D possibly corresponds to TRBD1 (6 bases). Trimming took off 4 bases at V and 1 base at J, with 13 bases between the two ends. Germline loops: CDR1 MNHNY, CDR2 SVGAGI (reference sequence). This CDR3 comprises 16 residues. In DNA form, the CDR3 reads TGTGCCAGCAGTTCCCCGGGACAATGGAACACCGGGGAGCTGTTTTTT. Protein sequence: CASSSPGQWNTGELFF.

The CDR3 region is CASSLRTSGRAIGQETQYF. As DNA, the CDR3 is TGTGCCAGCAGCCTAAGGACTAGCGGGAGGGCCATTGGCCAAGAGACCCAGTACTTC. The chain is built from TRBV5-4 and TRBJ2-5, with TRBD2 matching 15 bases. The CDR3 length is 19 residues. The germline V gene encodes CDR1 SGHNT and CDR2 YYREEE (reference sequence). Trimming cost V 4 bases and J 1 base; bases outside gene matches: 11.

The V and J genes are TRBV6-1 and TRBJ1-2, with D perhaps matching TRBD1 (5 bases). With 1 base removed from V and 0 bases from J, the gap between germline ends came to 12 bases. The CDR3 contains 16 residues. Germline V gene sequence: CDR1 MNHNS, CDR2 SASEGT. Here the CDR3 reads CASSEGFPGTNYGYTF. The CDR3, as DNA: TGTGCCAGCAGTGAAGGGTTCCCAGGGACTAACTATGGCTACACCTTC.

V is TRBV7-8 and J is TRBJ2-7, with a weak D call TRBD1 (6 bases). This CDR3 is 14 amino acids long. Trimming left V 5 bases short and J 2 bases short, with 13 bases between. The germline V gene encodes CDR1 SGHVS and CDR2 FQNEAQ. CDR3 nucleotides: TGTGCCAGCAGCAGTCCGGGACAAACCTACGAGCAGTACTTC. Translating it yields CASSSPGQTYEQYF.

The V gene is TRBV29-1, the J gene TRBJ2-1; TRBD2 matches 12 bases. V dropped 7 bases and J dropped 1; count of bases not matched to a gene: 2. Looked up from germline, CDR1 is SQVTM and CDR2 is ANQGSEA. The CDR3 has 14 amino acids. The CDR3 loop reads CSAGLAGSYNEQFF. DNA of the CDR3: TGCAGCGCTGGACTAGCGGGGTCCTACAATGAGCAGTTCTTC.

Written as DNA, the CDR3 is TGTGCCAGCAGCACGGGAGGCGGTACGCAGTATTTT. Translated: CASSTGGGTQYF. The chain recombines TRBV7-9 with TRBJ2-3; 7 bases are a match to TRBD2. Germline loops: CDR1 SEHNR, CDR2 FQNEAQ (reference sequence). V dropped 5 bases and J dropped 8; count of bases not matched to a gene: 4. The CDR3 is made up of 12 amino acids.

CDR3 DNA: TGTGCCAGCAGCGGCGGGGGACCCCTCATCTACGAGCAGTACTTC. It yields the protein CASSGGGPLIYEQYF. The V and J genes are TRBV9 and TRBJ2-7, with 7 bases that match TRBD2. Trimming took 3 bases from V and 3 from J; bases not matched to a gene: 9. The CDR3 has 15 residues. Per germline, CDR1 SGDLS and CDR2 YYNGEE. Looking up the rest from reference TRBV9 and TRBJ2-7 gives the full variable domain: DSGVTQTPKHLITATGQRVTLRCSPRSGDLSVYWYQQSLDQGLQFLIQYYNGEERAKGNILERFSAQQFPDLHSELNLSSLELGDSALYFCASSGGGPLIYEQYFGPGTRLTVT.

The V and J genes are TRBV10-3 and TRBJ2-3, with 8 bases that match TRBD1. The germline V gene encodes CDR1 ENHRY and CDR2 SYGVKD. The CDR3 extends over 14 amino acids. After removal of 6 bases from V and 0 bases from J, the junction contained 2 bases not matched to a gene. The CDR3 here is CAIRGQASTDTQYF. The CDR3 nucleotides are TGTGCCATCAGGGGACAGGCTAGCACAGATACGCAGTATTTT.

The J gene is TRBJ2-1, the V gene TRBV7-8, with TRBD2 identical over 7 bases. The CDR3 has 16 amino acids. CDR1 and CDR2 from the germline V gene are SGHVS and FQNEAQ. V lost 3 bases and J lost 3; bases outside the gene matches: 8. CDR3 region: CASSLTSPSSYNEQFF. DNA of the CDR3: TGTGCCAGCAGCTTGACTAGCCCCTCTAGCTACAATGAGCAGTTCTTC. The complete variable domain, with remaining parts taken from reference TRBV7-8 and TRBJ2-1, reads GAGVSQSPRYKVAKRGQDVALRCDPISGHVSLFWYQQALGQGPEFLTYFQNEAQLDKSGLPSDRFFAERPEGSVSTLKIQRTQQEDSAVYLCASSLTSPSSYNEQFFGPGTRLTVL.

The chain uses TRBV7-2 and TRBJ1-3, with D possibly matching TRBD1 (5 bases). Trimming took off 4 bases at V and 1 base at J, with 14 bases between the two ends. Germline V gene data show CDR1 as SGHTA and CDR2 as FQGNSA. CDR3 length equals 16 residues. The CDR3 region has the DNA TGTGCCAGCAGCTCGGCAGGGTATGGGTCTGGAAACACCATATATTTT. It encodes CASSSAGYGSGNTIYF. The full variable domain, its missing parts supplied by reference TRBV7-2 and TRBJ1-3, is GAGVSQSPSNKVTEKGKDVELRCDPISGHTALYWYRQSLGQGLEFLIYFQGNSAPDKSGLPSDRFSAERTGGSVSTLTIQRTQQEDSAVYLCASSSAGYGSGNTIYFGEGSWLTVV.

This chain connects TRBV5-1 to TRBJ2-6, with 7 nucleotides matching TRBD1. The CDR3 extends over 19 amino acids. CDR1 is SGHRS, CDR2 YFSETQ, per germline. Germline trimming cut 6 bases from V and 0 bases from J; bases unmatched to any gene: 15. The CDR3 sequence: CASKLYPGDRNSGANVLTF. In DNA, the CDR3 is TGCGCCAGCAAATTGTACCCCGGGGACAGAAACTCTGGGGCCAACGTCCTGACTTTC.

This rearrangement joins TRBV6-5 to TRBJ1-5, with D maybe TRBD1 (6 bases). Germline loops: CDR1 MNHEY, CDR2 SVGAGI. CDR3 size: 12 residues. V dropped 6 bases and J dropped 7 bases, with 10 bases sitting between them. This chain's CDR3 is CASSRGWQPQHF. CDR3 nucleotide sequence: TGTGCCAGCAGCAGGGGATGGCAGCCCCAGCATTTT.

The rearrangement links TRBV19 to TRBJ2-2; 7 bases are shared with TRBD2. Germline V gives CDR1 LNHDA, CDR2 SQIVND (reference sequence). The J segment lost 5 bases and the V segment lost 6 bases, leaving 3 bases of the junction unmatched. This CDR3 is 13 amino acids long. The CDR3 DNA follows: TGTGCCAGTAGGGGGAGGGTGACCGGGGAGCTGTTTTTT. This codes for CASRGRVTGELFF.

The rearrangement joins TRBV9 to TRBJ2-1, with 9 bases lining up with TRBD2. The V segment lost 1 base and the J segment 5 bases; nucleotides outside the gene matches: 13. CDR1 and CDR2 from the germline V gene are SGDLS and YYNGEE. The CDR3 spans 18 residues. CDR3 in amino acids: CASSVRGDAGGPNNEQFF. Here the CDR3 DNA reads TGTGCCAGCAGCGTAAGGGGGGATGCGGGAGGGCCAAACAATGAGCAGTTCTTC.

This clone occurred once. The V call is TRBV5-1, the J call TRBJ2-3, with a possible D match to TRBD2 (6 bases). V lost 0 bases and J 2 bases, leaving 13 bases between the germline ends. Germline V lookup: CDR1 SGHRS, CDR2 YFSETQ. This CDR3 contains 16 residues. The CDR3 sequence is CASSLDAGRITDTQYF. CDR3 sequence (DNA): TGCGCCAGCAGCTTGGACGCAGGGAGGATCACAGATACGCAGTATTTT.

The chain recombines TRBV19 with TRBJ1-2; TRBD1 is a possible D gene (5 bases). The V and J ends lost 3 bases and 2 bases respectively, with 16 bases between them. The CDR3 has 16 amino acids. Germline V gives CDR1 LNHDA, CDR2 SQIVND (reference sequence). CDR3 sequence reads: CASSIYPSSGNYGYTF. CDR3 nucleotides: TGTGCCAGTAGTATTTACCCCTCCTCAGGGAACTATGGCTACACCTTC.

The chain uses TRBV6-5 and TRBJ2-2; D is unclear. This CDR3 contains 12 residues. The germline V and J ends were trimmed by 9 bases and 1 base, with 6 bases remaining between them. Looked up from germline, CDR1 is MNHEY and CDR2 is SVGAGI. As DNA, the CDR3 is TGTGCCAGTGGGCGGAACACCGGGGAGCTGTTTTTT. As protein: CASGRNTGELFF.

This clone was seen only once. The chain uses TRBV28 and TRBJ1-5; no firm D call. The CDR3 has 15 amino acids. Per germline, CDR1 MDHEN and CDR2 SYDVKM. Trimming shortened V by 1 base and J by 3 bases, and 10 bases separated the two germline ends. CDR3 protein: CASSLFGHNNQPQHF. The CDR3 DNA is TGTGCCAGCAGTTTATTTGGCCACAACAATCAGCCCCAGCATTTT.

The J gene is TRBJ2-7, the V gene TRBV15, with 9 bases that match TRBD2. There are 14 residues in the CDR3. The V and J ends lost 8 bases and 4 bases, in that order; junction bases with no gene match: 9. CDR1 LNHNV and CDR2 YYDKDF come from the germline V gene (reference sequence). This chain's CDR3 is CATSDGLARYEQYF. In nucleotides, the CDR3 is TGTGCCACCTCGGACGGACTAGCGAGGTACGAGCAGTACTTC.

This chain links TRBV2 with TRBJ2-7; perhaps TRBD1 as D (6 bases). The CDR3 is made up of 15 amino acids. Germline lookup yields CDR1 SNHLY and CDR2 FYNNEI. V lost 4 bases, J lost 9 bases, and 22 bases lay in between. This CDR3 reads CASSVIQDSELGQYF. The CDR3 DNA reads as TGTGCCAGCAGTGTCATCCAGGACAGCGAGCTCGGGCAGTACTTC.

The genes are TRBV30 and TRBJ2-5; 11 bases agree with TRBD1. The CDR3 totals 15 residues. Trimming took 2 bases from V and 4 from J; bases not matched to a gene: 6. Per germline, CDR1 GTSNPN and CDR2 SVGIG (reference sequence). CDR3 amino acids: CAWSKGQGAGETQYF. The CDR3 coding sequence is TGTGCCTGGAGTAAAGGACAGGGGGCAGGAGAGACCCAGTACTTC.

The chain recombines TRBV12-3 or TRBV12-4 with TRBJ2-7; 12 bases line up with TRBD2. V was pared by 6 bases and J by 7 bases, with 4 bases of the junction left unmatched. This CDR3 is 13 amino acids long. Written as DNA, the CDR3 is TGTGCCAGCAGGACTAGCGGGGGATTTGAGCAGTACTTC. It translates to CASRTSGGFEQYF.